The 30 T cell receptor beta chains below come from one sample, sequenced in a study of radiotherapy plus CTLA-4 blockade in lung cancer. Here immunoSEQ multiplex PCR was the method, and the copy in TCRdb shows in-frame clones only, minus some. This table has over 60,000 clones, roughly 84% appearing once. The sample consisted of peripheral blood, taken from a patient treated with radiotherapy plus ipilimumab. The receptors were gathered from a human donor with non-small cell lung cancer that progressed on radiotherapy plus ipilimumab.

The chain has TRBV28 and TRBJ2-3; 8 bases are a match to TRBD1. The CDR3 loop spans 18 amino acids. CDR1 MDHEN and CDR2 SYDVKM come from the germline V gene. Losses at the gene ends were 5 bases for V and 4 bases for J; bases not matched to a gene: 17. Here the CDR3 DNA reads TGTGCCAGCAGTGAGGGTTCTCTGGACAGGGTATCTGCAGATACGCAGTATTTT. Protein: CASSEGSLDRVSADTQYF.

V usage is TRBV5-4 and J usage is TRBJ2-3, with 14 bases identical to TRBD2. The junction had 12 bases not matched to a gene; V was cut back by 4 bases and J by 11 bases. This CDR3 comprises 16 residues. Germline loops: CDR1 SGHNT, CDR2 YYREEE (reference sequence). The CDR3 DNA reads TGTGCCAGCAGCCCACTGGGGACTAGCGGGAGCCCAAAGCAGTATTTT. It specifies CASSPLGTSGSPKQYF.

The table lists this clone with a few counts. The chain uses TRBV7-2 and TRBJ2-7; D is perhaps TRBD2 (5 bases). V was pared by 1 base and J by 7 bases, with 17 bases between. Germline V lookup: CDR1 SGHTA, CDR2 FQGNSA. This CDR3 has 15 amino acids. DNA for the CDR3: TGTGCCAGCAGCTTAGTTCGCCAACCCTCGGGGGAGCAGTACTTC. Translation: CASSLVRQPSGEQYF.

V usage is TRBV2 and J usage is TRBJ1-4, with D unresolved. The CDR3 has 14 amino acids. Germline values: CDR1 SNHLY, CDR2 FYNNEI. Trimming left V 2 bases short and J 6 bases short, with 10 bases between. The CDR3 nucleotides read TGTGCCAGCAGTGAACTCAGTGGGTATGAAAAACTGTTTTTT. Protein sequence: CASSELSGYEKLFF.

The V call is TRBV29-1, the J call TRBJ2-3; 7 bases fit TRBD2. CDR1 is SQVTM, CDR2 ANQGSEA, per germline. V lost 4 bases, J lost 5 bases, and 9 bases stayed unmatched. The CDR3 extends over 14 amino acids. CDR3 region: CSVVVGGPIDTQYF. CDR3 DNA: TGCAGCGTTGTTGTGGGAGGGCCGATAGATACGCAGTATTTT.

The chain couples TRBV5-6 to TRBJ1-4, with TRBD1 identical over 8 bases. This CDR3 has 16 amino acids. The germline V gene encodes CDR1 SGHDT and CDR2 YYEEEE. V trimming: 6 bases; J trimming: 6 bases; junction bases outside the gene matches: 13. CDR3 DNA sequence: TGTGCCAGCATCAACATGGGCGGGACAGGACATGAAAAACTGTTTTTT. This encodes CASINMGGTGHEKLFF.

The chain uses TRBV2 and TRBJ2-2; D unclear. Germline V gives CDR1 SNHLY, CDR2 FYNNEI. CDR3 length: 15 residues. Trimming took off 5 bases at V and 2 bases at J, with 12 bases between the two ends. In nucleotides, the CDR3 is TGTGCCAGCAGTCCCAGGTGGAGTAACACCGGGGAGCTGTTTTTT. Its translation: CASSPRWSNTGELFF.

This clone was counted once. The chain joins TRBV6-6 to TRBJ1-2; no reliable D call. The ends were cut back, 2 bases at V and 7 bases at J, with 11 bases in the middle. The CDR3 is 13 residues long. Germline V CDR1 and CDR2: MNHNY, SVGAGI (reference sequence). The CDR3 loop reads CASSYIGLSGYTF. The CDR3 DNA is TGTGCCAGCAGTTACATAGGTTTGAGTGGCTACACCTTC.

The rearrangement links TRBV11-3 to TRBJ1-4; D uncertain. The CDR3 is made up of 13 amino acids. Trimming pared 0 bases from V and 8 bases from J, leaving 7 bases between. Germline values: CDR1 SGHNT, CDR2 YENEEA. The CDR3 sequence is CASSLDPGEKLFF. CDR3 nucleotide sequence: TGTGCCAGCAGCTTAGATCCCGGGGAAAAACTGTTTTTT. The full variable domain, its missing parts supplied by reference TRBV11-3 and TRBJ1-4, is EAGVVQSPRYKIIEKKQPVAFWCNPISGHNTLYWYLQNLGQGPELLIRYENEEAVDDSQLPKDRFSAERLKGVDSTLKIQPAELGDSAVYLCASSLDPGEKLFFGSGTQLSVL.

The chain has TRBV28 and TRBJ2-7, with a possible D match to TRBD2 (7 bases). CDR3 size: 17 residues. The V gene lost 6 bases and the J gene lost 2 bases, with 23 bases spanning the gap. CDR1 is MDHEN, CDR2 SYDVKM, per germline. This chain's CDR3 is CASSPTTGGGRPYEQYV. The CDR3 DNA reads TGTGCCAGCAGCCCCACCACGGGGGGCGGTCGACCCTACGAGCAGTACGTC.

This chain uses TRBV18 with TRBJ2-6, with 8 bases that match TRBD1. This CDR3 spans 16 amino acids. Trimming cost V 3 bases and J 2 bases; bases outside gene matches: 3. Germline values: CDR1 KGHSH, CDR2 LQKENI. The CDR3 protein is CASSPGTGAGANVLTF. The DNA for the CDR3 is TGTGCCAGCTCACCCGGGACAGGTGCTGGGGCCAACGTCCTGACTTTC.

The chain uses TRBV7-6 and TRBJ2-5, with D unclear. The CDR3 extends over 14 amino acids. Germline loops: CDR1 SGHVS, CDR2 FNYEAQ. The V end was cut by 7 bases, the J end by 3 bases, with 15 bases between. In DNA form, the CDR3 reads TGTGCCAGCACCACCACCCTCGGTGAAGAGACCCAGTACTTC. Its protein is CASTTTLGEETQYF.

The V call is TRBV18, the J call TRBJ2-7; 10 bases line up with TRBD1. Germline V lookup: CDR1 KGHSH, CDR2 LQKENI. The CDR3 has 16 amino acids. Trimming at V came to 1 base and at J to 1 base, leaving 4 bases not matched to a gene. The CDR3 nucleotides are TGTGCCAGCTCACCACTAAGGACAGGGGGATCCTACGAGCAGTACTTC. Its translation: CASSPLRTGGSYEQYF.

The genes are TRBV18 and TRBJ2-3; 7 bases align to TRBD1. After removal of 4 bases from V and 8 bases from J, the junction contained 15 bases not matched to a gene. This CDR3 has 16 residues. Germline CDR1 reads KGHSH; CDR2 reads LQKENI. CDR3 nucleotides: TGTGCCAGCTCACAAGGGACAGCCGGGCTATCGGGTACGCAGTATTTT. Translated, it gives CASSQGTAGLSGTQYF.

The chain is built from TRBV7-2 and TRBJ1-2; the D gene is possibly TRBD1 (6 bases). The V end lost 5 bases, the J end lost 8 bases, and 15 bases lay between the germline ends. This CDR3 spans 13 amino acids. CDR1 SGHTA and CDR2 FQGNSA come from the germline V gene. The chain's CDR3 is CASSATGPYGYTF. CDR3 nucleotides: TGTGCCAGCAGCGCGACAGGCCCCTACGGCTACACCTTC.

The chain is built from TRBV7-6 and TRBJ2-2; D gene unclear. Germline loops: CDR1 SGHVS, CDR2 FNYEAQ. Trimming left V 5 bases short and J 2 bases short, with 18 bases between. The CDR3 runs to 17 residues. CDR3 coding DNA: TGTGCCAGCAGCCTACCGGTGGGCAGCTTAAACACCGGGGAGCTGTTTTTT. Protein product: CASSLPVGSLNTGELFF.

This clone was counted once. The chain employs TRBV7-6 and TRBJ2-6; D might be TRBD2 (5 bases). Germline CDR1 is SGHVS and CDR2 is FNYEAQ. The CDR3 spans 15 residues. V lost 1 base and J lost 1, with 5 bases in between. The CDR3 coding sequence is TGTGCCAGCAGCTTAGGAGGGTCTGGGGCCAACGTCCTGACTTTC. Amino acid sequence: CASSLGGSGANVLTF.

The CDR3 protein is CAWSPGTGLNQPQHF. The CDR3 DNA sequence: TGTGCCTGGAGCCCCGGGACAGGTTTAAATCAGCCCCAGCATTTT. The V and J genes are TRBV30 and TRBJ1-5, with TRBD1 identical over 8 bases. Trimming removed 3 bases from V and 4 bases from J; junction bases left unmatched: 8. The CDR3 totals 15 residues. Germline CDR1 is GTSNPN and CDR2 is SVGIG (reference sequence).

This clone was seen more than once but under ten times. The chain combines TRBV6-6 with TRBJ2-2; D remains unclear. Germline V gene sequence: CDR1 MNHNY, CDR2 SVGAGI (reference sequence). The CDR3 covers 13 residues. V lost 0 bases, J lost 11 bases, and 10 bases lay in between. The CDR3 is CASSYSIWNELFF. In DNA, the CDR3 is TGTGCCAGCAGTTACTCGATTTGGAACGAGCTGTTTTTT.

The chain carries TRBV7-3 and TRBJ2-1, with D perhaps matching TRBD1 (6 bases). CDR3 length equals 14 residues. Trimming took off 5 bases at V and 4 bases at J, with 12 bases between the two ends. The germline V gene encodes CDR1 SGHTA and CDR2 FQGTGA. The CDR3 DNA sequence: TGTGCCAGCAGCACAGGACAGCCTTACAATGAGCAGTTCTTC. Residues: CASSTGQPYNEQFF.

The chain uses TRBV27 and TRBJ1-4; 9 bases line up with TRBD1. The germline CDR1 and CDR2 sequences are MNHEY and SMNVEV (reference sequence). V shed 5 bases and J 0 bases; nucleotides not matched to a gene: 16. The CDR3 length is 20 residues. For the CDR3, the DNA is TGTGCCAGCAGTCCCTCCGGGACAGGGTTTATATGGGCAACTAATGAAAAACTGTTTTTT. Translation: CASSPSGTGFIWATNEKLFF.

The V and J genes are TRBV19 and TRBJ1-5; D is possibly TRBD1 (5 bases). This CDR3 region has 15 residues. CDR1 and CDR2 from the germline V gene are LNHDA and SQIVND (reference sequence). V lost 5 bases and J lost 4, with 15 bases in between. This CDR3 is CASSPYTGGNQPQHF. The CDR3 DNA follows: TGTGCCAGTAGTCCTTACACGGGGGGGAATCAGCCCCAGCATTTT.

In nucleotides, the CDR3 is TGTGCCATCAGCCAACAGAGGATGGGAAAAAAGTACAATGAGCAGTTCTTC. Translation gives CAISQQRMGKKYNEQFF. The rearrangement links TRBV10-3 to TRBJ2-1, with D hard to call. CDR3 length: 17 residues. Germline-derived CDR1 and CDR2 are ENHRY and SYGVKD. V gave up 6 bases and J gave up 4 bases, with 22 bases separating them.

V gene TRBV19 combines with J gene TRBJ1-1; TRBD1 aligns across 7 bases. The CDR3 has 15 amino acids. Germline V gene data show CDR1 as LNHDA and CDR2 as SQIVND (reference sequence). Losses at the gene ends were 8 bases for V and 0 bases for J; bases not matched to a gene: 9. The CDR3 loop is CASYHRDSVNTEAFF. The CDR3 bases are TGTGCCAGTTATCACCGGGACAGTGTGAACACTGAAGCTTTCTTT.

The V call is TRBV6-6, the J call TRBJ1-1, with 12 positions matching TRBD1. Unmatched junction bases numbered 6, after V lost 6 bases and J lost 4 bases. Germline assignment: CDR1 MNHNY and CDR2 SVGAGI (reference sequence). There are 15 residues in the CDR3. The CDR3 sequence: CASSAGDRGPTEAFF. Here the CDR3 DNA reads TGTGCCAGCAGCGCCGGGGACAGGGGGCCCACTGAAGCTTTCTTT.

The chain is built from TRBV5-1 and TRBJ2-7, with 13 bases identical to TRBD2. Germline CDR1 SGHRS, CDR2 YFSETQ. This CDR3 region has 14 residues. V lost 0 bases, J lost 6 bases, and 0 bases stayed unmatched. The CDR3 loop is CASSLGTSGSEQYF. For the CDR3, the DNA is TGCGCCAGCAGCTTGGGGACTAGCGGGAGCGAGCAGTACTTC.

This chain links TRBV5-4 with TRBJ2-7; a weak D match, TRBD1 (6 bases). Germline CDR1 SGHNT, CDR2 YYREEE (reference sequence). CDR3 length: 12 residues. The CDR3 bases are TGTGCCAGCAGCTTGGATCAGGGGTTTGAAATGGTC. Translation gives CASSLDQGFEMV.

This clone was seen a handful of times. The junction shows a germline mismatch at one end, possibly a read error. V usage is TRBV28 and J usage is TRBJ1-1; D is undetermined. Germline V gene lookup returns CDR1 MDHEN and CDR2 SYDVKM. This CDR3 spans 12 amino acids. The CDR3 reads CASSLMKTEAFF. CDR3 in DNA: TGTGCCAGCAGTTTGATGAAGACTGAAGCTTTCTTT.

This chain links TRBV2 with TRBJ2-7; 11 positions match TRBD2. V gave up 6 bases and J gave up 0 bases; unmatched junction bases: 4. This CDR3 has 15 residues. CDR1 SNHLY and CDR2 FYNNEI come from the germline V gene. In DNA, the CDR3 is TGTGCCAGCAGGACGACTAGCGGGAACTCCTACGAGCAGTACGTC. Its protein product is CASRTTSGNSYEQYV.

This chain links TRBV11-2 with TRBJ2-7; 9 bases match TRBD1. CDR3 length: 16 amino acids. Trimming removed 4 bases from V and 5 bases from J; junction bases left unmatched: 12. Looked up from germline, CDR1 is SGHAT and CDR2 is FQNNGV. The CDR3 DNA follows: TGTGCCAGCAGCTCCCCGGGGACAGGGAAGTTCCACGAGCAGTACGTC. Translation: CASSSPGTGKFHEQYV.